A selection of T cell receptor beta chains follows, all from one sample in a study of shared clonotypes between healthy human individuals. The table came from immunoSEQ multiplex PCR; TCRdb's copy has only in-frame clones and leaves some out. The sample has some 2 million clones, just under 95% seen once. The material sequenced was naive CD8+ T cells sorted from blood. All receptors derive from a young man in good health. CDR3s include the opening cysteine and the closing phenylalanine or tryptophan. The D gene is left open where the match is weak.

j_call v_call d_call cdr3_aa cdr3_nt
TRBJ2-3 TRBV9 . CASSEGVGGPGDTQYF TGTGCCAGCAGCGAGGGGGTGGGAGGGCCCGGAGATACGCAGTATTTT
TRBJ1-1 TRBV11-3 . CASSPGTNTEAFF TGTGCCAGCAGCCCCGGGACTAACACTGAAGCTTTCTTT
TRBJ2-5 TRBV2 TRBD1 CAITLQDRAQETQYF TGTGCCATCACGTTACAGGACAGGGCCCAAGAGACCCAGTACTTC
TRBJ2-1 TRBV7-9 . CASSLGRGEYNEQFF TGTGCCAGCAGCTTAGGGAGGGGGGAGTACAATGAGCAGTTCTTC
TRBJ1-2 TRBV2 . CASSEDRGGYNPIDYGYTF TGTGCCAGCAGTGAAGATCGCGGGGGCTACAACCCCATTGACTATGGCTACACCTTC
TRBJ1-2 TRBV21-1 . CASSKVQAARWEDNYGYTF TGTGCCAGCAGCAAAGTTCAGGCAGCACGGTGGGAGGATAACTATGGCTACACCTTC
TRBJ2-7 TRBV6-6 . CASSYQQGGDYEQYF TGTGCCAGCAGTTATCAACAGGGTGGCGACTACGAGCAGTACTTC
TRBJ1-5 TRBV28 . CASSSTGDWDQPQHF TGTGCCAGCAGCTCTACAGGAGACTGGGATCAGCCCCAGCATTTT
TRBJ2-1 TRBV19 TRBD1 CASSIDREGSNEQFF TGTGCCAGTAGTATCGACAGGGAAGGCAGCAATGAGCAGTTCTTC
TRBJ2-1 TRBV27 . CASSLSVWNEQFF TGTGCCAGCAGTTTATCCGTCTGGAATGAGCAGTTCTTC
TRBJ1-2 TRBV5-1 . CASSLGGAGYGYTF TGCGCCAGCAGCTTGGGTGGGGCTGGATATGGCTACACCTTC
TRBJ2-3 TRBV30 TRBD2 CAWSLAGSTDTQYF TGTGCCTGGAGTCTAGCGGGGAGCACAGATACGCAGTATTTT
TRBJ2-2 TRBV5-1 . CASSLSGSVVGILTGELFF TGCGCCAGCAGCTTGAGTGGGTCGGTAGTGGGAATCCTCACCGGGGAGCTGTTTTTT
TRBJ2-3 TRBV11-2 TRBD2 CASSLPGLALTDTQYF TGTGCCAGCAGCTTACCGGGACTAGCGCTCACAGATACGCAGTATTTT
TRBJ1-1 TRBV6-5 . CASSYDRTSMNTEAFF TGTGCCAGCAGTTACGATAGGACATCCATGAACACTGAAGCTTTCTTT
TRBJ2-5 TRBV5-6 . CASSLDPDTETQYF TGTGCCAGCAGCTTGGATCCGGACACGGAGACCCAGTACTTC
TRBJ2-7 TRBV19 . CASSKAGINSYEQYF TGTGCCAGTAGTAAAGCGGGTATCAACTCCTACGAGCAGTACTTC